This T cell receptor beta chain is drawn from a study of Ad26.COV2.S vaccination and SARS-CoV-2 variants. Study-level results: Possible underestimation of total T cell responses by the TCR breadth and depth analyses was noted. Ad26.COV2.S recipients had broader spike-specific TCRs (P = 0.0014). Similar non-spike TCR breadth was seen in vaccine and placebo recipients.

About this clone: Its antigen is not known.

V was trimmed by 1 base and J by 0 bases, leaving 19 bases between them. This CDR3 has 19 amino acids. Germline lookup yields CDR1 LGHDT and CDR2 YNNKEL (reference sequence). Here immunoSEQ multiplex PCR was the method, and the copy in TCRdb shows in-frame clones only, minus some. The repertoire holds just over 350,000 clones, with under 95% as singletons. This sample comprised peripheral blood, obtained after recovery from COVID-19. This chain joins TRBV3-1 (or the pseudogene TRBV3-2) and TRBJ2-1, with D unclear. The sequence derives from a human donor who had recovered from COVID-19. Here the CDR3 DNA reads TGTGCCAGCAGCCAAGTTAACGCCCGGCACACCTACTCCTACAATGAGCAGTTCTTC. As protein: CASSQVNARHTYSYNEQFF.